This T cell receptor (beta chain) came from a study of CD8 T cells in ankylosing spondylitis (dated by TCRdb to 2015 to 2018). Describing the broader study: The study set out to find disease-linked TCR variants by profiling T cell receptor beta repertoires in ankylosing spondylitis patients and healthy donors. The whole study cohort included over a hundred healthy donors and around 24 ankylosing spondylitis patients. Peripheral blood was sampled, and synovial fluid was additionally collected from ankylosing spondylitis patients. Summary of the overall study and its limitations: In peripheral blood, the disease-linked clones were found at relatively low frequencies and had a CD8+ phenotype. A TCR beta motif of 7 or 8 highly homologous amino acid variants appeared characteristic of blood from ankylosing spondylitis patients. Some of the motif variants had been reported before in the synovial fluid and blood of reactive arthritis patients, a finding that suggests common disease-initiation mechanisms. According to the report, matched synovial fluid samples from ankylosing spondylitis patients were significantly enriched for the disease-linked clones.

Of note for this clonotype: Its antigen is unknown. At one end, the junction sequence differs from germline, possibly due to a read error.

In the germline V gene (reference sequence), CDR1 corresponds to DFQATT and CDR2 to SNEGSKA. The CDR3 sequence holds 17 residues, the cysteine and phenylalanine included. Only CDR3 DNA is held: 51 bases, read in frame from base 1. TCRdb records Illumina HiSeq 2500 as the sequencer. TCR beta libraries were prepared by quantitative 5'-RACE with molecular barcodes. The original methods were these. A new computational method based on a probabilistic model of VDJ rearrangement was used to identify disease-linked TCR variants. Starting from the raw public reads, TCRdb applied fastp trimming at Q25, assembled clones with MiXCR and retained in-frame beta chains. Identical CDR3 protein sequences are pooled into one entry, listed with their most common genes and DNA. The V and J calls were determined by TCRdb, not by the authors. This sample is represented by 200,000 to 300,000 distinct CDR3 sequences; around 9.1% of them were singletons. In total, the top ten clones hold over 6.5% of the sample.

This clonotype was sampled from a male donor with ankylosing spondylitis or in good health (not recorded which). Input material: blood, either unsorted or a sorted T cell fraction (not recorded which). The chain joins TRBV20-1 to TRBJ1-5; possibly the D gene is TRBD1, per 5 matching bases. For the CDR3, the sequence is CCASPIGGAGRVGPQHF. Read as DNA, the sequence is TGCTGTGCTAGCCCTATCGGAGGGGCAGGGCGAGTAGGGCCCCAGCATTTT.